A selection of T cell receptor beta chains follows, all from one sample in a study of identifying expanded T cells in peripheral blood. The table came from immunoSEQ multiplex PCR; TCRdb's copy has only in-frame clones and leaves some out. The sample includes about 58,000 clones, approximately 89% of them seen just once. The sample consisted of blood. The receptors derive from a person aged 18 to 75 in good health. Both conserved end residues are part of each CDR3. Fields, in order: clone size, J gene, D gene, V gene, CDR3 protein, CDR3 DNA. A D gene is named only where the DNA matches it firmly. Size values are once, few and many counts, or a class for expanded clones, and some rows have none.

-	TRBJ1-2	-	TRBV2	CASSLLSGALTYGYTF	TGTGCCAGCAGCCTGCTGTCGGGGGCCCTCACGTATGGCTACACCTTC
-	TRBJ1-6	TRBD1	TRBV5-1	CASRQGNNSPLHF	TGCGCCAGCCGACAGGGTAATAATTCACCCCTCCACTTT
-	TRBJ1-1	TRBD1	TRBV29-1	CSVWDRNTEAFF	TGCAGCGTTTGGGACAGGAACACTGAAGCTTTCTTT
-	TRBJ2-3	TRBD2	TRBV10-3	CAIRSGLADQSTDTQYF	TGTGCCATCAGATCGGGACTAGCGGATCAAAGCACAGATACGCAGTATTTT
-	TRBJ1-5	TRBD1	TRBV19	CASSGWTGDSNQPQHF	TGTGCCAGTAGTGGCTGGACAGGGGATAGCAATCAGCCCCAGCATTTT
-	TRBJ2-7	TRBD1	TRBV10-3	CAISESRDRTIEQYF	TGTGCCATCAGTGAGTCCCGGGACAGGACTATCGAGCAGTACTTC
-	TRBJ1-4	-	TRBV5-6	CASSQPQGHDNEKLFF	TGTGCCAGCAGTCAACCTCAGGGTCATGATAATGAAAAACTGTTTTTT
-	TRBJ2-1	TRBD2	TRBV7-2	CASSLVFAGLALNEQFF	TGTGCCAGCAGCTTAGTTTTTGCGGGACTAGCGCTCAATGAGCAGTTCTTC
-	TRBJ2-7	-	TRBV10-2	CASTPTVGTSYEQYF	TGCGCCAGCACCCCGACCGTCGGGACCTCCTACGAGCAGTACTTC
-	TRBJ1-6	-	TRBV28	CASSSLTAKLNSPLHF	TGTGCCAGCAGTTCCCTAACAGCCAAGCTAAATTCACCCCTCCACTTT
-	TRBJ2-3	TRBD1	TRBV6-6	CASSYPGQGRDTQYF	TGTGCCAGCAGTTACCCGGGACAGGGGAGAGATACGCAGTATTTT
-	TRBJ1-2	TRBD1	TRBV7-8	CASSLTGGDGYTF	TGTGCCAGCAGCTTGACAGGGGGGGACGGCTACACCTTC
-	TRBJ1-2	-	TRBV6-6	CATASANYGYTF	TGTGCCACCGCGTCCGCCAACTATGGCTACACCTTC
-	TRBJ2-1	-	TRBV5-1	CASSQGTGGNEQFF	TGCGCCAGCAGCCAAGGGACTGGGGGGAATGAGCAGTTCTTC
-	TRBJ2-1	-	TRBV18	CASSPPGQLVLPPFF	TGTGCCAGCTCACCACCGGGACAACTAGTTCTCCCCCCGTTCTTC
-	TRBJ1-1	TRBD1	TRBV2	CASSPQGDTEAFF	TGTGCCAGCAGTCCACAGGGGGACACTGAAGCTTTCTTT
once	TRBJ1-2	-	TRBV9	CASSVDSSLYGYTF	TGTGCCAGCAGCGTAGACTCTAGCCTCTATGGCTACACCTTC
-	TRBJ2-7	-	TRBV4-2	CASSQDPGIVSYEQYF	TGTGCCAGCAGCCAAGACCCCGGGATAGTTTCCTACGAGCAGTACTTC
few	TRBJ1-1	-	TRBV18	CASSPSSTEMNTEAFF	TGTGCCAGCTCACCTTCCTCGACAGAAATGAACACTGAAGCTTTCTTT
once	TRBJ2-5	TRBD2	TRBV18	CASSSSGGTQETQYF	TGTGCCAGCTCATCAAGCGGGGGAACCCAAGAGACCCAGTACTTC